The 14 T cell receptor beta chains below were found in one sample sequenced in a study of T-cell memory formation after mild COVID-19. TCRdb re-analysed the 5' RACE reads in MiXCR, keeping a single row per CDR3 protein. Here the sample spans about 260,000 distinct CDR3 sequences, 15% to 20% being singletons. The sequenced material came from PBMCs or a T cell subset sorted from them (not recorded which). Receptor source: a man between 18 and 29 years old who had mild COVID-19 (a few samples of this study predate the infection). Cell type and time point are not known.

This clonotype was detected a few times. V and J are TRBV7-2 and TRBJ2-2; 8 bases are a match to TRBD2. The CDR3 consists of 16 residues. Germline CDR1 is SGHTA and CDR2 is FQGNSA. J was trimmed by 7 bases and V by 6 bases; bases with no gene match: 13. CDR3 sequence: CASSENSGVSYGELFF. Here the CDR3 DNA reads TGTGCCAGCAGTGAAAATAGCGGGGTGTCATACGGGGAGCTGTTTTTT.

This clonotype occurred a few times. The chain employs TRBV5-1 and TRBJ2-3; tentatively, D is TRBD1 (5 bases). The CDR3 runs 18 residues. Germline V gene sequence: CDR1 SGHRS, CDR2 YFSETQ. V was clipped by 0 bases and J by 0 bases, with 17 bases between them. The CDR3 spells CASSLEGVDGRSTDTQYF. CDR3 bases: TGCGCCAGCAGCTTGGAAGGGGTCGACGGCCGTAGCACAGATACGCAGTATTTT.

The chain has TRBV2 and TRBJ1-2; maybe TRBD1 (5 bases). Germline CDR1 reads SNHLY; CDR2 reads FYNNEI. The CDR3 sequence is 12 residues long. The ends were cut back, 9 bases at V and 5 bases at J, with 13 bases in the middle. CDR3: CARKDGGYGYTF. CDR3 nucleotides: TGTGCCAGGAAAGACGGGGGGTATGGCTACACCTTC.

This clonotype appeared a few times. V and J are TRBV3-1 and TRBJ2-1; the match to TRBD2 covers 8 bases. The CDR3 consists of 15 residues. Germline CDR1 is LGHDT and CDR2 is YNNKEL (reference sequence). Germline trimming cut 4 bases from V and 10 bases from J; bases unmatched to any gene: 12. CDR3 region: CASSRREGGEGEQFF. The CDR3 DNA sequence: TGTGCCAGCAGCCGCCGGGAGGGGGGCGAAGGGGAGCAGTTCTTC.

The rearrangement uses TRBV4-1 and TRBJ2-5; 7 bases line up with TRBD2. Looked up from germline, CDR1 is MGHRA and CDR2 is YSYEKL. With V trimmed by 4 bases and J by 2 bases, 10 bases remained unmatched. This CDR3 comprises 16 residues. CDR3 nucleotide sequence: TGCGCCAGCAGCCTCCAGCCCAGCGGGGTTCAAGAGACCCAGTACTTC. Translation: CASSLQPSGVQETQYF.

This chain connects TRBV12-3 or TRBV12-4 to TRBJ1-1, with unresolved D. The CDR3 extends over 14 amino acids. The ends were cut back, 6 bases at V and 1 base at J, with 12 bases in the middle. Here the CDR3 reads CASRDWQPNTEAFF. The CDR3 nucleotides read TGTGCCAGCAGGGACTGGCAGCCGAACACTGAAGCTTTCTTT.

In its sample, this clonotype was seen many times. The chain recombines TRBV4-3 with TRBJ2-1; no reliable D call. V lost 0 bases and J lost 2, with 5 bases in between. This CDR3 region has 14 residues. Germline loops: CDR1 LGHNA, CDR2 YSLEER. The CDR3 reads CASSQDRAYNEQFF. CDR3 coding DNA: TGCGCCAGCAGCCAAGATCGCGCCTACAATGAGCAGTTCTTC.

This clonotype was detected only a few times. This chain uses TRBV5-1 with TRBJ2-2, with unresolved D. Germline CDR1 is SGHRS and CDR2 is YFSETQ. The CDR3 spans 12 residues. Trimming left V 2 bases short and J 8 bases short, with 7 bases between. CDR3 region: CASSFSVGELFF. DNA of the CDR3: TGCGCCAGCAGCTTTTCCGTGGGGGAGCTGTTTTTT.

The chain uses TRBV7-9 and TRBJ2-7; 7 bases are a match to TRBD2. V dropped 5 bases and J dropped 3; count of bases not matched to a gene: 16. The CDR3 spans 17 residues. Germline assignment: CDR1 SEHNR and CDR2 FQNEAQ (reference sequence). For the CDR3, the DNA is TGTGCCAGCAGCCCTTCGACTGGAGAGCGGGGCCACTACGAGCAGTACGTC. Translation gives CASSPSTGERGHYEQYV.

The chain joins TRBV5-5 to TRBJ2-7; D not resolved. Germline CDR1 is SGHKS and CDR2 is YYEKEE (reference sequence). Trimming took off 0 bases at V and 3 bases at J, with 7 bases between the two ends. The CDR3 consists of 13 residues. CDR3 coding DNA: TGTGCCAGCAGCTTGGAAACGGGCTACGAGCAGTACGTC. Residues: CASSLETGYEQYV.

The chain recombines TRBV4-2 with TRBJ1-2; 8 bases are shared with TRBD1. Germline-derived CDR1 and CDR2 are LGHNA and YNFKEQ. The CDR3 length is 15 residues. The V segment lost 2 bases and the J segment 8 bases; nucleotides outside the gene matches: 10. DNA for the CDR3: TGTGCCAGCAGCCAACCGGACAGGGAGGTTCGGGGCTACACCTTC. Translating it yields CASSQPDREVRGYTF.

Only a few counts were recorded for this clonotype. The chain employs TRBV4-3 and TRBJ2-1; D ambiguous. Trimming stripped 1 base from V and 4 bases from J, with 11 bases between. CDR1 and CDR2 from the germline V gene are LGHNA and YSLEER. The CDR3 is 15 amino acids. CDR3 residues: CASSQVLGSYNEQFF. The CDR3 coding sequence is TGCGCCAGCAGCCAAGTATTAGGTTCTTACAATGAGCAGTTCTTC.

This chain links TRBV11-2 with TRBJ2-2; no clear D gene. With 5 bases removed from V and 5 bases from J, the gap between germline ends came to 12 bases. There are 14 residues in the CDR3. Germline loops: CDR1 SGHAT, CDR2 FQNNGV. CDR3 DNA sequence: TGTGCCAGCAGCCGACCCGATAGGACCGGGGAGCTGTTTTTT. Protein: CASSRPDRTGELFF.

This clonotype was seen many times. This chain links TRBV30 with TRBJ2-2, with D possibly matching TRBD1 (6 bases). Germline CDR1 reads GTSNPN; CDR2 reads SVGIG (reference sequence). The CDR3 consists of 13 residues. The V gene lost 7 bases and the J gene lost 1 base, with 10 bases spanning the gap. The CDR3 DNA reads as TGTGCCTCCCCGACAGGGAACACCGGGGAGCTGTTTTTT. The encoded protein is CASPTGNTGELFF.